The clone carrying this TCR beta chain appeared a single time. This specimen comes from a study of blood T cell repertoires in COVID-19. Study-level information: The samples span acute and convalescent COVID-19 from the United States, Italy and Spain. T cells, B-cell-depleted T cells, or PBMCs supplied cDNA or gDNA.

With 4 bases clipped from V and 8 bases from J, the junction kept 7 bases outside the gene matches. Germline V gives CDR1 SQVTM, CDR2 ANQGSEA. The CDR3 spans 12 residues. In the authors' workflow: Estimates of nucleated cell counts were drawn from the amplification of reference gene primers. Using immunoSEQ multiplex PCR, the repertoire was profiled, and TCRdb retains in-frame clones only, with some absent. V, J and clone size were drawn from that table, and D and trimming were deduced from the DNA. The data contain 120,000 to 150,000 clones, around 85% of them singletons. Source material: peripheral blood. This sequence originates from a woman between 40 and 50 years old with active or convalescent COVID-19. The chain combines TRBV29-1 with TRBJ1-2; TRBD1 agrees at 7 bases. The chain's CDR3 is CSVARGRGGYTF. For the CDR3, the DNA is TGCAGCGTTGCCAGGGGGAGAGGGGGCTACACCTTC. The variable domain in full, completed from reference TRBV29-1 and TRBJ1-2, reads SAVISQKPSRDICQRGTSLTIQCQVDSQVTMMFWYRQQPGQSLTLIATANQGSEATYESGFVIDKFPISRPNLTFSTLTVSNMSPEDSSIYLCSVARGRGGYTFGSGTRLTVV.